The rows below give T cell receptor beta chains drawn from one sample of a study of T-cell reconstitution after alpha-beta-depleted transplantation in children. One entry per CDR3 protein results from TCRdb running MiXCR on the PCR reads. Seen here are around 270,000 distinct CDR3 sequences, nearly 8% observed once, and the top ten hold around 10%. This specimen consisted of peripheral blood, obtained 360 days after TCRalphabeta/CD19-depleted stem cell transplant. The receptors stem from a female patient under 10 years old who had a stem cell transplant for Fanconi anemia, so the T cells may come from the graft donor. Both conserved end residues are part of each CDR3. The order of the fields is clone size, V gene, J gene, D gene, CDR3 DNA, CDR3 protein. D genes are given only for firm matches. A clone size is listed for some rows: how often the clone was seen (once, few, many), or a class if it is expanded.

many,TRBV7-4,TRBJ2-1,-,TGTGCCAGCAGCTCTAGTAATGAGCAGTTCTTC,CASSSSNEQFF
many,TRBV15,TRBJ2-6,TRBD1,TGTGCCACCAGGAAGACAGGGGGCTTCTGGGCCAACGTCCTGACTTTC,CATRKTGGFWANVLTF
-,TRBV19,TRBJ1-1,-,TGTGCCAGTAGTATGAATCTCGGCAGCTCTGAAGCTTTCTTT,CASSMNLGSSEAFF
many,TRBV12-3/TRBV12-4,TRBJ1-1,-,TGTGCCAGCAGCAGGATTACGGGGGGGGACACTGAAGCTTTCTTT,CASSRITGGDTEAFF
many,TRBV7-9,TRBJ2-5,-,TGTGCCAGCAGCTTAGCGCAAGGAGGAGAGACCCAGTACTTC,CASSLAQGGETQYF
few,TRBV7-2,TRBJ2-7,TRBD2,TGTGCCAGCAGCTTAGTTAGCGGGGGTGGCTACGAGCAGTACTTC,CASSLVSGGGYEQYF
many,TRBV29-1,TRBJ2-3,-,TGCAGCGTTGAAGATCCGGGGGTCCGCAGCCGCACAGATACGCAGTATTTT,CSVEDPGVRSRTDTQYF
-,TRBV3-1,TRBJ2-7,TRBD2,TGTGCCAGCAGCCAAGGACTAGCGGGAAGGTTGTCCTTC,CASSQGLAGRLSF
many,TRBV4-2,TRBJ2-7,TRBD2,TGTGCCAGCAGCCTCCACAAATCATGGGCCCTAGCGGGGAGCTCCTACGAGCAGTACTTC,CASSLHKSWALAGSSYEQYF
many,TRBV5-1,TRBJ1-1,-,TGCGCCAGCAGCTTGGAAGGTATGGGGAACACTGAAGCTTTCTTT,CASSLEGMGNTEAFF
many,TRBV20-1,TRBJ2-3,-,TGCAGTGCTAAAGACAGCGTCGGCACAGATACGCAGTATTTT,CSAKDSVGTDTQYF
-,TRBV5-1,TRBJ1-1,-,TGCGCCAGCAGCTTGGATCCGGGGGGCACTGAAGTTTTCTTT,CASSLDPGGTEVFF
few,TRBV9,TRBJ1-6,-,TGTGCCAGCAGCAAAACGGGGGAGGGGTATTCACCCCTCCACTTT,CASSKTGEGYSPLHF
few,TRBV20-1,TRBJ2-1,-,TGCAGTGCTACCCTGATAGAGGCTAGTAGTTACAATGAGCAGTTCTTC,CSATLIEASSYNEQFF
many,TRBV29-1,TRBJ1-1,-,TGCAGTGGGACGAACACTGAAGCTTTCTTT,CSGTNTEAFF
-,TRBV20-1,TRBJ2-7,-,TGCAGTGCTAGGAGGCCGTCTGCCGAGCAGTACTTC,CSARRPSAEQYF
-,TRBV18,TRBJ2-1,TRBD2,TGTGCCAGCTCACCGTTGACTAGCGGGGGCACCGGGGTTGAGCAGTTCTTC,CASSPLTSGGTGVEQFF
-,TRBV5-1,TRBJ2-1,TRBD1,TGCGCCAGCAGCCCGGGACAGGGAACCGGTGAGCAGTTCTTC,CASSPGQGTGEQFF
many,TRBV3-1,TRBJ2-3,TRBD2,TGTGCCAGCAGCCGAGGACTAGCGGTTGTCACAGATACGCAGTATTTT,CASSRGLAVVTDTQYF
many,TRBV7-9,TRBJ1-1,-,TGTGCCAGCAGCTTAGATCCAGGGCGGCCGGCTTTCTTT,CASSLDPGRPAFF
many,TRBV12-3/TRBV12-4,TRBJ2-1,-,TGTGCCAGCAGTTTAAGTGGCCTCCTCAATGAGCAGTTCTTC,CASSLSGLLNEQFF
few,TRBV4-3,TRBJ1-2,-,TGCGCCAGCAGCCAAAGGTACCCCCCGGACCATGGCTACACCTTC,CASSQRYPPDHGYTF
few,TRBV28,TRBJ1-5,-,TGTGCCAGCAGTACCCTCTCCCAGATTGGCAATCAGCCCCAGCATTTT,CASSTLSQIGNQPQHF
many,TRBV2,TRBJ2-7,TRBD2,TGTGCCAGCAGTGAAGGGACTAGCGCCTACGAGCAGTACTTC,CASSEGTSAYEQYF
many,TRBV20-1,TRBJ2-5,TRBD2,TGCAGTGCTCCGGGACTAGCGGAGACCCAGTACTTC,CSAPGLAETQYF
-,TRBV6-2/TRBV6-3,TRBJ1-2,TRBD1,TGTGCCAGCAGCAGACAGGGGGTCTATGGCTACCCCTTC,CASSRQGVYGYPF
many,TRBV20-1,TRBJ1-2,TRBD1,TGCAGTGCTTACCACTTTGACAGGGGAGGATATGGCTACACCTTC,CSAYHFDRGGYGYTF
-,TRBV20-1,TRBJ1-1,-,TGCAGTGTTTCGACAGATATTACAACTGAAGCTTTCTTT,CSVSTDITTEAFF
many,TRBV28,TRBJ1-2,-,TGTGCCAGCAGGAGGGATTTTAACTATGGCTACACCTTC,CASRRDFNYGYTF
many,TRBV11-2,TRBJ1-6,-,TGTGCCAGCAGCTTATCATCCGACGGTTCACCCCTCCACTTT,CASSLSSDGSPLHF
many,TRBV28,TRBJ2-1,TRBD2,TGTGCCAGCAGTCGTTCGGGACTAGCGGGAGTGAATGAGCAGTTCTTC,CASSRSGLAGVNEQFF
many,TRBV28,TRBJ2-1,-,TGTGCCAGCACTTTACCCACCTACAATGAGCAGTTCTTC,CASTLPTYNEQFF
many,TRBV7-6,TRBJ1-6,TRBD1,TGTGCCAGCAGCTTGACAGGGGAGGATTCACCCCTCCACTTT,CASSLTGEDSPLHF
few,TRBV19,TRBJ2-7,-,TGTGCCAGACCCCCTGGCTTGGGCTACGAGCAGTACTTC,CARPPGLGYEQYF
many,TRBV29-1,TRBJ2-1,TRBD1,TGCAGCGTACGGGACAGGGGATACAATGAGCAGTTCTTC,CSVRDRGYNEQFF
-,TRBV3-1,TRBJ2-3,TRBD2,TGTGCCAGCAGCCATCAAACTAGCGGGGGGGCAGATACGCAGTATTTT,CASSHQTSGGADTQYF
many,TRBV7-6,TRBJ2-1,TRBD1,TGTGCCAGCAGCTCCCAGGACAGGAACGTTGTCCCTGGTGAGCAGTTCTTC,CASSSQDRNVVPGEQFF
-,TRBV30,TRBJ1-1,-,TGTGCCTGGAGTGAAGTGCAAGCTTTCTTT,CAWSEVQAFF